These 24 T cell receptor beta chains share one sample of origin, sequenced in a study of T cells expressing NK-cell markers (TCRdb year 2020). To prepare the library, 5' RACE was applied. The listed sequencing device is Illumina HiSeq 2000. TCRdb reprocessed the reads into one record per CDR3 protein sequence, lacking DNA. The sample table includes roughly 160,000 distinct CDR3 sequences. Just over 20% of the sample is held by the ten biggest clonotypes. The sample consisted of blood T cells: a sorted CD56 or NKG2C T cell subset, CD4+ or CD8+ T cells, or bulk PBMC T cells (not recorded which). These receptors all stem from a man between 18 and 69 years old in good health.

The chain is built from TRBV6-1 and TRBJ2-1; TCRdb's D call, TRBD2, is unchecked because there is no DNA. Germline CDR1 MNHNS, CDR2 SASEGT. The length of the CDR3 is 15 residues. The CDR3 region is CASSEIVGSGNEQFF.

The chain has TRBV27 and TRBJ2-1; checking the TCRdb D call of TRBD1 is not possible without DNA. This CDR3 comprises 16 residues. Germline V gives CDR1 MNHEY, CDR2 SMNVEV (reference sequence). CDR3 in amino acids: CASSLSAPSRSDEQFF.

The chain links TRBV6-2 or TRBV6-3 to TRBJ2-7; TCRdb lists TRBD2, though no DNA is available to test this call. CDR1 is MNHEY, CDR2 SVGEGT, per germline. The CDR3 loop spans 15 amino acids. The chain's CDR3 is CASSDVGGAFDEQYF.

The gene calls are TRBV6-1 and TRBJ2-1; TCRdb lists TRBD2, though no DNA is available to test this call. CDR3 length: 15 residues. Germline CDR1 MNHNS, CDR2 SASEGT. CDR3: CASSEEVAPYNEQFF.

The V gene is TRBV20-1, the J gene TRBJ2-7; with no DNA, the TCRdb D assignment of TRBD1 cannot be verified. In germline, CDR1 is DFQATT, CDR2 SNEGSKA (reference sequence). This CDR3 region has 14 residues. CDR3 loop: CSASPLRGGYEQYF.

The chain carries TRBV18 and TRBJ2-2; without DNA, the TCRdb call of TRBD1 cannot be checked. This CDR3 spans 17 amino acids. Germline lookup yields CDR1 KGHSH and CDR2 LQKENI. The chain's CDR3 is CASSPPAGQTGTGELFF.

The chain uses TRBV5-4 and TRBJ2-5; lacking DNA, the TRBD2 call made by TCRdb goes unchecked. Germline V lookup: CDR1 SGHNT, CDR2 YYREEE (reference sequence). This CDR3 has 13 residues. CDR3 region: CASSFDSLGTQYF.

The V and J genes are TRBV4-2 and TRBJ2-6; the TRBD2 assignment by TCRdb is unverifiable without DNA. The CDR3 is 20 residues long. Germline CDR1 reads LGHNA; CDR2 reads YNFKEQ. CDR3 amino acids: CASSQDPPGLAGVGANVLTF.

The chain links TRBV6-5 to TRBJ2-7. Looked up from germline, CDR1 is MNHEY and CDR2 is SVGAGI. The CDR3 has 15 amino acids. This CDR3 is CASSSNEGKTYEQYF.

The rearrangement links TRBV12-3 or TRBV12-4 to TRBJ2-5; TCRdb reports TRBD2, a call that lacks DNA to check it against. CDR3 length: 15 residues. The CDR3 sequence is CASGMGTSGGETQYF.

This sequence joins TRBV12-3 or TRBV12-4 and TRBJ2-6; lacking DNA, the TRBD1 call made by TCRdb goes unchecked. The CDR3 contains 15 residues. CDR3 sequence: CASRLTDSGANVLTF.

This sequence joins TRBV7-3 and TRBJ1-5; the TCRdb call, TRBD1, lacks DNA for checking. The germline CDR1 and CDR2 sequences are SGHTA and FQGTGA. The CDR3 loop spans 13 amino acids. CDR3 sequence: CLATHRGNQPQHF.

The chain combines TRBV4-1 with TRBJ2-5; TCRdb calls TRBD2, which cannot be checked without DNA. The CDR3 loop spans 17 amino acids. CDR1 and CDR2 from the germline V gene are MGHRA and YSYEKL. CDR3 sequence: CASSQAISGGYQETQYF.

The chain links TRBV28 to TRBJ2-7; lacking DNA, the TRBD1 call made by TCRdb goes unchecked. From germline, CDR1 is MDHEN and CDR2 SYDVKM. This CDR3 has 14 amino acids. The chain's CDR3 is CASSFRDRGYEQYF.

The chain uses TRBV27 and TRBJ2-7; TCRdb lists TRBD1, though no DNA is available to test this call. This CDR3 is built from 14 residues. Germline V lookup: CDR1 MNHEY, CDR2 SMNVEV (reference sequence). CDR3 in amino acids: CASKIQGLTYEQYF.

V is TRBV6-1 and J is TRBJ1-5; TCRdb's D call of TRBD1 is untestable without DNA. Germline V CDR1 and CDR2: MNHNS, SASEGT. There are 15 residues in the CDR3. The CDR3 loop is CASSDWDRGNQPQHF.

The genes are TRBV6-5 and TRBJ1-1; TCRdb lists TRBD1, though no DNA is available to test this call. The CDR3 is made up of 15 amino acids. From germline, CDR1 is MNHEY and CDR2 SVGAGI. The CDR3 sequence: CASSYETDRNTEAFF.

The chain employs TRBV7-2 and TRBJ1-1; TCRdb calls TRBD1, which cannot be checked without DNA. CDR1 is SGHTA and CDR2 is FQGNSA in the germline V gene. This CDR3 has 14 amino acids. The chain's CDR3 is CASSPDRDYTEAFF.

The chain is built from TRBV6-1 and TRBJ2-3. The CDR3 extends over 15 amino acids. Germline loops: CDR1 MNHNS, CDR2 SASEGT. CDR3 region: CASSEVGVVGDTQYF.

The V gene is TRBV11-2, the J gene TRBJ1-2. Per the germline V gene, CDR1 is SGHAT and CDR2 is FQNNGV. The CDR3 consists of 14 residues. This CDR3 is CASSLFTQEDGYTF.

The chain uses TRBV7-6 and TRBJ1-5; no DNA is available, so the TRBD1 call from TCRdb remains unchecked. The CDR3 runs to 13 residues. In germline, CDR1 is SGHVS, CDR2 FNYEAQ. CDR3 protein: CASSAGTHQPQHF.

This sequence joins TRBV6-4 and TRBJ2-2; without DNA, the TCRdb call of TRBD2 cannot be checked. CDR3 length: 15 residues. Per germline, CDR1 MRHNA and CDR2 SNTAGT. The CDR3 protein is CASSEIAGITGELFF.

The chain is built from TRBV9 and TRBJ2-3. The CDR3 has 15 amino acids. Germline V CDR1 and CDR2: SGDLS, YYNGEE. CDR3 sequence: CASSVGNVGPDTQYF.

The rearrangement joins TRBV2 to TRBJ2-1. The germline CDR1 and CDR2 sequences are SNHLY and FYNNEI. The CDR3 runs to 13 residues. CDR3 sequence: CASSERESVEQFF.